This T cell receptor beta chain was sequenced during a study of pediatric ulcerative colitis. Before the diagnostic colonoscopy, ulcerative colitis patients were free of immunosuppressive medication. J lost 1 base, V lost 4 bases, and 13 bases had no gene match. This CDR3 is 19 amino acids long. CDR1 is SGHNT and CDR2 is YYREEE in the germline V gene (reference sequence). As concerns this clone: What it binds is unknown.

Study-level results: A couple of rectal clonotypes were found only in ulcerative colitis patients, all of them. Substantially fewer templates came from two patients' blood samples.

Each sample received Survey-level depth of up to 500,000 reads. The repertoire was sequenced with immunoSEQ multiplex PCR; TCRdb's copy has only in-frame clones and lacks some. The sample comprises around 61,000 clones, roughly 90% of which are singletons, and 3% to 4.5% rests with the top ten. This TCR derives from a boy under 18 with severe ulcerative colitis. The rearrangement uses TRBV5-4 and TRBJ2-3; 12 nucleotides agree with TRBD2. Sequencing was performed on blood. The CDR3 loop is CASSRMTSGRGFGTDTQYF. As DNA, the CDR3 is TGTGCCAGCAGCCGTATGACTAGCGGGAGAGGGTTTGGCACAGATACGCAGTATTTT.